This entry concerns a single T cell receptor (beta chain). The sample is drawn from a study of neoadjuvant anti-PD-1 for oral cavity cancer. Produced via immunoSEQ multiplex PCR; TCRdb's table is partial and in-frame only. The sample shows about 23,000 clones, 25% to 35% of them seen only once. Germline values: CDR1 LNHDA, CDR2 SQIVND (reference sequence). V was pared by 5 bases and J by 3 bases, with 5 bases between. The CDR3 runs to 11 residues. This sample's time point: after neoadjuvant nivolumab, at surgical resection. This TCR came from a person between 40 and 79 years old with oral cavity squamous cell carcinoma. Sequenced material: tumor tissue, taken after nivolumab (anti-PD-1) treatment. The chain uses TRBV19 and TRBJ2-7, with unresolved D. CDR3 residues: CASSSIYEQYF. The CDR3 nucleotides read TGTGCCAGTAGTTCCATCTACGAGCAGTACTTC.